This note documents a single TCR beta chain sequence. Antigen unknown. These data originate in a study of cytomegalovirus exposure and HLA in healthy donors. The study, taken as a whole, reports: One variant, a missense change in DCLRE1C, was linked in a later analysis to TCR beta V- and J-gene trimming. The authors considered a cluster of highly shared sequence variants likely to be a sequencing artifact. Researchers had no immune exposure information except CMV serostatus available.

PCR amplification relied on 60 Vbeta primers (plus 13 Jbeta primers). Assay: immunoSEQ multiplex PCR; the TCRdb copy retains only in-frame clones and omits some. Of some 120,000 clones in the sample, around three quarters are singletons; the top ten hold under 7%. This CDR3 spans 15 amino acids. J gave up 6 bases and V 3 bases, and 9 bases lay outside the gene matches. Germline-derived CDR1 and CDR2 are PRHDT and FYEKMQ (reference sequence). This clonotype originated in a young man in good health and CMV-seropositive. The chain recombines TRBV13 with TRBJ2-7; TRBD1 matches 9 bases. Sequencing was performed on PBMCs. The CDR3 DNA is TGTGCCAGCAGCTTGGGACAGGGAAGCCTACTCGAGCAGTACTTC. Translation: CASSLGQGSLLEQYF.